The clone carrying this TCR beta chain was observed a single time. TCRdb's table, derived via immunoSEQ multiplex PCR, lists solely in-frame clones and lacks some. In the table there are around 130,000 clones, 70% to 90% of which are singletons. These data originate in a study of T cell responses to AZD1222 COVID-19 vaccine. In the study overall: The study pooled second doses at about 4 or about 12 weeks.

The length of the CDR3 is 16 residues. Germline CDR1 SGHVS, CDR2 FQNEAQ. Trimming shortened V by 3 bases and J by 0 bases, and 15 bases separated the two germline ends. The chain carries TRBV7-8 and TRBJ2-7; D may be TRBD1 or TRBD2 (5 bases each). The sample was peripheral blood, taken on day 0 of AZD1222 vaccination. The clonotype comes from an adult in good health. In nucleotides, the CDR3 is TGTGCCAGCAGCTTGGGGACGCTGAGGGGCTCCTACGAGCAGTACTTC. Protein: CASSLGTLRGSYEQYF.